The 9 T cell receptor beta chains reported below all come from one sample, sequenced in a study of immune characterization of retroperitoneal liposarcoma. MiXCR, run by TCRdb on the PCR reads, gives a single entry per CDR3 protein. In the table there are 7,000 to 8,000 distinct CDR3 sequences, 30% of which are singletons. What was sequenced was blood. These receptor sequences come from a male donor with retroperitoneal liposarcoma.

The sample holds many counts of this clonotype. This chain connects TRBV6-1 to TRBJ1-1; D is ambiguous. This CDR3 comprises 16 residues. The germline V gene has CDR1 MNHNS and CDR2 SASEGT. V dropped 1 base and J dropped 4 bases, with 16 bases sitting between them. CDR3: CASSEGWLGVATEAFF. In nucleotides, the CDR3 is TGTGCCAGCAGTGAAGGGTGGTTAGGAGTTGCCACTGAAGCTTTCTTT.

This clonotype was counted a few times. The genes are TRBV29-1 and TRBJ2-1; TRBD2 matches 7 bases. The J call may be incorrect, as the DNA end agrees better with TRBJ2-5. Per germline, CDR1 SQVTM and CDR2 ANQGSEA. The CDR3 runs 13 residues. The CDR3 coding sequence is TGCAGCGCCACCACTAGCGCGGCGGAGACCCAGTACTTC. This translates into CSATTSAAETQYF.

A few counts support this clonotype. V usage is TRBV12-3 or TRBV12-4 and J usage is TRBJ2-5; D is possibly TRBD1 or TRBD2 (6 bases each). Trimming cost V 5 bases and J 0 bases, with 13 bases left between them. The CDR3 loop spans 15 amino acids. CDR3: CASSRGTMYQETQYF. In nucleotides, the CDR3 is TGTGCCAGCAGTCGCGGGACAATGTACCAAGAGACCCAGTACTTC.

There are many counts of this clonotype. J is TRBJ2-1 and V is TRBV12-3 or TRBV12-4; no clear D gene. The V end lost 3 bases, the J end lost 9 bases, and 9 bases lay between the germline ends. The length of the CDR3 is 12 residues. In nucleotides, the CDR3 is TGTGCCAGCAGTTTTTCCGTCAGTGAGCAGTTCTTC. Residues: CASSFSVSEQFF.

This clonotype was observed a handful of times. This may be a read error, as it is one base from a much larger clone. The chain is built from TRBV12-3 or TRBV12-4 and TRBJ2-5; 12 bases fit TRBD2. The CDR3 is made up of 24 amino acids. With 6 bases clipped from V and 11 bases from J, the junction kept 40 bases outside the gene matches. The CDR3 spells CASRNPVGTSGSRGDLSSYNEQYF. The DNA for the CDR3 is TGTGCCAGCAGAAACCCGGTTGGGACTAGCGGGTCGAGAGGGGACCTTAGCTCCTACAATGAGCAGTACTTC.

In its sample, this clonotype was seen a few times. This chain links TRBV18 with TRBJ2-1; D is undetermined. The CDR3 loop spans 14 amino acids. V lost 6 bases to trimming and J lost 1 base, with 10 bases between them. Per the germline V gene, CDR1 is KGHSH and CDR2 is LQKENI. As DNA, the CDR3 is TGTGCCAGCTCTTCCGATATTTCCTACAATGAGCAGTTCTTC. Amino acids: CASSSDISYNEQFF. Drawing the rest from reference TRBV18 and TRBJ2-1, the complete variable domain is NAGVMQNPRHLVRRRGQEARLRCSPMKGHSHVYWYRQLPEEGLKFMVYLQKENIIDESGMPKERFSAEFPKEGPSILRIQQVVRGDSAAYFCASSSDISYNEQFFGPGTRLTVL.

This clonotype showed up just a few times. The chain carries TRBV20-1 and TRBJ2-1; 7 bases are shared with TRBD2. Trimming removed 7 bases from V and 4 bases from J; junction bases left unmatched: 16. CDR3 length: 16 amino acids. CDR1 is DFQATT, CDR2 SNEGSKA, per germline (reference sequence). In DNA form, the CDR3 reads TGCAGTGTCACGCCCCCCGAGACTAGCAGTTACAATGAGCAGTTCTTC. Its translation is CSVTPPETSSYNEQFF.

This clonotype has a handful of counts. This may stem from a read error, because a much larger clone lies one nucleotide away. The chain joins TRBV6-1 to TRBJ2-1; D is tentatively TRBD1 or TRBD2 (5 bases each). V was cut by 9 bases and J by 10 bases, with 22 bases left in between. The CDR3 has 14 amino acids. The germline CDR1 and CDR2 sequences are MNHNS and SASEGT. DNA of the CDR3: TGTGCCAGTTCGGGGACCGATAGCTCCTACGAGCAGTTCTTC. Its protein is CASSGTDSSYEQFF.

V gene TRBV6-6 combines with J gene TRBJ2-7, with D perhaps matching TRBD2 (5 bases). Trimming removed 2 bases from V and 2 bases from J, with 19 bases in between. This CDR3 contains 17 residues. The germline CDR1 and CDR2 sequences are MNHNY and SVGAGI (reference sequence). The CDR3 loop reads CASSYRYGIKSTYEQYF. Here the CDR3 DNA reads TGTGCCAGCAGTTACAGGTACGGGATCAAATCGACCTACGAGCAGTACTTC.